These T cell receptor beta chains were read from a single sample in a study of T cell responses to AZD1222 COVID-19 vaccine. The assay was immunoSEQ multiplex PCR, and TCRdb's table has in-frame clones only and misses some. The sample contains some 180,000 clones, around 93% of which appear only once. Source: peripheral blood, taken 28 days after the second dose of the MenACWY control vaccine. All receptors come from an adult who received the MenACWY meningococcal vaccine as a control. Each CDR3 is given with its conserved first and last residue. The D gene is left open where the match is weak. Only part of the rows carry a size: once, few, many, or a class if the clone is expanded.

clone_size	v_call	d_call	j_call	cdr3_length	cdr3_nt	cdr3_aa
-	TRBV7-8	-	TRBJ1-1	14	TGTGCCAGCAGCTTCAGAGAGGGGAACACTGAAGCTTTCTTT	CASSFREGNTEAFF
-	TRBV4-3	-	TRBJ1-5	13	TGCGCCAGCAGCCAAGATGCAAATCAGCCCCAGCATTTT	CASSQDANQPQHF
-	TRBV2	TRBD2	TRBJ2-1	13	TGTGCCATAGGGACTAGCGGGAACAATGAGCAGTTCTTC	CAIGTSGNNEQFF
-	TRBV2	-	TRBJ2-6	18	TGTGCCAGCAGTGAAAGGGGATCTGGAGTCTCTGGGGCCAACGTCCTGACTTTC	CASSERGSGVSGANVLTF
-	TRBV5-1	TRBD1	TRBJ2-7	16	TGCGCCAGCAGCCCCGGACAGGGGGCGAGCTCCTACGAGCAGTACTTC	CASSPGQGASSYEQYF
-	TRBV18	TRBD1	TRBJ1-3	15	TGTGCCAGCTCACCCAACAGGGGCTCTGGAAACACCATATATTTT	CASSPNRGSGNTIYF
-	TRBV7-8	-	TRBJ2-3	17	TGTGCCAGCAGCTTATTAGGAAGATACAGGGAGGGAGATACGCAGTATTTT	CASSLLGRYREGDTQYF
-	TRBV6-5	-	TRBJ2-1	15	TGTGCCAGCAGCAAGGACGCCGCTTCCTACAATGAGCAGTTCTTC	CASSKDAASYNEQFF
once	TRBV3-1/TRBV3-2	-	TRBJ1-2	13	TGTGCCAGCAGCCAAGGCAGGGCCCAAGGCTACACCTTC	CASSQGRAQGYTF
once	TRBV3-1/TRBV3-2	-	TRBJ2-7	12	TGTGCCAGCAGCCTCACGGGCTACGAGCAGTACTTC	CASSLTGYEQYF
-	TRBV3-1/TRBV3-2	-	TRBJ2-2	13	TGTGCCAGCAGCCAAGGACTAGTCGGGGAGCTGTTTTTT	CASSQGLVGELFF
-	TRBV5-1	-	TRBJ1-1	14	TGCGCCAGCAGCTTGGGTGGGGGGCACACTGAAGCTTTCTTT	CASSLGGGHTEAFF
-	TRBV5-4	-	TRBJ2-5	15	TGTGCCAGCAGCGGGGGGGGCGCAGGTCAAGAGACCCAGTACTTC	CASSGGGAGQETQYF
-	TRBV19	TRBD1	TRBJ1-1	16	TGTGCCAGTAGTATAGGGGGGACAGGGTCCTACACTGAAGCTTTCTTT	CASSIGGTGSYTEAFF
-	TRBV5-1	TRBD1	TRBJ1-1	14	TGCGCCAGCAGCTCTAGGACAGGGATGACTGAAGCTTTCTTT	CASSSRTGMTEAFF
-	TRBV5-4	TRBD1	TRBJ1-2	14	TGTGCCAGCAGCATCGGGACAGGGAACTATGGCTACACCTTC	CASSIGTGNYGYTF
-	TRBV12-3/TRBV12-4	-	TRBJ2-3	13	TGTGCCAGCAGTTTTCGTGGCACAGATACGCAGTATTTT	CASSFRGTDTQYF
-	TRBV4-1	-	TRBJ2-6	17	TGCGCCAGCAGCCAAGCGGACCTAACCTCTGGGGCCAACGTCCTGACTTTC	CASSQADLTSGANVLTF
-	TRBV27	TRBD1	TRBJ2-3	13	TGTGCCAGTGGCCCGCAGGGGGCAGATACGCAGTATTTT	CASGPQGADTQYF
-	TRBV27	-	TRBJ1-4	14	TGTGCCAGCAGTTTGTCGGGGGCTAATGAAAAACTGTTTTTT	CASSLSGANEKLFF
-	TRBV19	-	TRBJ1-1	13	TGTGCCAGTAGCGATACTCCGAACACTGAAGCTTTCTTT	CASSDTPNTEAFF
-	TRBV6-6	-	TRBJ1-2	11	TGTGCCAGCGCCCCGGGACGGCTCTTAACCTTC	CASAPGRLLTF
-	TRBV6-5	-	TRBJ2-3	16	TGTGCCAGCAGTTACGGCGGGGGCAGTGAAACAGATACGCAGTATTTT	CASSYGGGSETDTQYF
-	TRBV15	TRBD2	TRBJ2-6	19	TGTGCCACCAGCGCCAGACTAGCGGGGATAAACTCTGGGGCCAACGTCCTGACTTTC	CATSARLAGINSGANVLTF
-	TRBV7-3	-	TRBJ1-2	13	TGTGCCAGCAGCCCGGGGGGGGGCTATGGCTACACCTTC	CASSPGGGYGYTF
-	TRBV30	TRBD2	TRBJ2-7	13	TGTGCCTGGAGGCGGGAGAGGGCGTACGAGCAGTACTTC	CAWRRERAYEQYF
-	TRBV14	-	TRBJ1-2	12	TGTGCCAGCAGCCCAGCAGACTATGGCTACACCTTC	CASSPADYGYTF
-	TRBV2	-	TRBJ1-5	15	TGTGCCAGCAGGGGGGGTGACAGTAGCAATCAGCCCCAGCATTTT	CASRGGDSSNQPQHF
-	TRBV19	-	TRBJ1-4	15	TGTGCCAGTAGTATAAGGGGACTTTCTAATGAAAAACTGTTTTTT	CASSIRGLSNEKLFF
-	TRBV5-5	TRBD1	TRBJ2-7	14	TGTGCCAGCAGCCCCCGGGACAGCAGTTACGAGCAGTACTTC	CASSPRDSSYEQYF
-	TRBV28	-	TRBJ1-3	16	TGTGCCAGCAGTTTATTGGGGCTCCGGGAAGGGAACACCATATATTTT	CASSLLGLREGNTIYF
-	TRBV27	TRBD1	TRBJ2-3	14	TGTGCCAGCAGTTTCACAGGGGCGATAGATACGCAGTATTTT	CASSFTGAIDTQYF
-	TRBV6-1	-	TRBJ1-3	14	TGTGCCAGCAGTGAAGCCTCAGGGAGGGCCACCATATATTTT	CASSEASGRATIYF
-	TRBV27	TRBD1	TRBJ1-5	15	TGTGCCAGCAGTTCAGAGGGGGCGGGCAATCAGCCCCAGCATTTT	CASSSEGAGNQPQHF
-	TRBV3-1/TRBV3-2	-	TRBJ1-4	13	TGTGCCAGCAGCCAAGAAATACGGGGGACATTGTTTTTT	CASSQEIRGTLFF
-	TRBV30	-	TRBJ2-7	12	TGTGCCTGGAGTGTAGGTCACTACGAGCAGTACTTC	CAWSVGHYEQYF
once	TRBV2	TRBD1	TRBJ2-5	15	TGTGCCAGCAGCCGGGACAGGGGACCACAAGAGACCCAGTACTTC	CASSRDRGPQETQYF
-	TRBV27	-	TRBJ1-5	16	TGTGCCACCGCCCAATCGGGGACAAGCTGGGATCAGCCCCAGCATTTT	CATAQSGTSWDQPQHF
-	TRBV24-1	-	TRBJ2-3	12	TGTGCCACCAGTCAAACGGGGGATACGCAGTATTTT	CATSQTGDTQYF
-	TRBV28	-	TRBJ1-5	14	TGTGCCAGCAGTTACGGGGCTGAGGGGCAGCCCCAGCATTTT	CASSYGAEGQPQHF
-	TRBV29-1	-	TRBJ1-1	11	TGCAGCGTTCACAGCTTCACTGAAGCTTTCTTT	CSVHSFTEAFF
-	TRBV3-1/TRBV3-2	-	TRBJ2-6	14	TGTGCCAGCAGCGGACTCTCTGGGGCCAACGTCCTGACTTTC	CASSGLSGANVLTF
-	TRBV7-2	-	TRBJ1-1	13	TGTGCCAGCAGCCGGGGGTTTGACACTGAAGCTTTCTTT	CASSRGFDTEAFF
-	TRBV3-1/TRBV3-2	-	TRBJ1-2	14	TGTGCCAGCAGCCAAGAGGACTCTGGATCTGGCTACACCTTC	CASSQEDSGSGYTF
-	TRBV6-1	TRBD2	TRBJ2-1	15	TGTGCCAGCAGTGAACGGAGCGGGGGCTACAATGAGCAGTTCTTC	CASSERSGGYNEQFF
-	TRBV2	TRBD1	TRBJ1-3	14	TGTGCCAGCAGTGGAAGGACAGGAGGAAACACCATATATTTT	CASSGRTGGNTIYF
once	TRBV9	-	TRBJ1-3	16	TGTGCCAGCAGCGTAGTACCGGGCCCCGTCGGAAACACCATATATTTT	CASSVVPGPVGNTIYF
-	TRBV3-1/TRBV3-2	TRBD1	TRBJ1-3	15	TGTGCCAGCAGCCCAGGACAGGGTTCTGGAAACACCATATATTTT	CASSPGQGSGNTIYF